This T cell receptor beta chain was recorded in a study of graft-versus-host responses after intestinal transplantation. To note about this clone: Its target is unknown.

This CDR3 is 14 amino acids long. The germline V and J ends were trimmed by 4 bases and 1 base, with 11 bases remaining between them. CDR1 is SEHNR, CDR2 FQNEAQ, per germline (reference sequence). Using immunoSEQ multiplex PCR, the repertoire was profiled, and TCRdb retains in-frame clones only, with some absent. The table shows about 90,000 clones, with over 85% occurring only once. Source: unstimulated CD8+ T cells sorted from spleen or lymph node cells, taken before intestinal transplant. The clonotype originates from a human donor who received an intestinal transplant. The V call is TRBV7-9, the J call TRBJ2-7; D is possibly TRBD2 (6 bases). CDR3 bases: TGTGCCAGCAGCTCCATTGGACTATCCTACGAGCAGTACTTC. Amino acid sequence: CASSSIGLSYEQYF.